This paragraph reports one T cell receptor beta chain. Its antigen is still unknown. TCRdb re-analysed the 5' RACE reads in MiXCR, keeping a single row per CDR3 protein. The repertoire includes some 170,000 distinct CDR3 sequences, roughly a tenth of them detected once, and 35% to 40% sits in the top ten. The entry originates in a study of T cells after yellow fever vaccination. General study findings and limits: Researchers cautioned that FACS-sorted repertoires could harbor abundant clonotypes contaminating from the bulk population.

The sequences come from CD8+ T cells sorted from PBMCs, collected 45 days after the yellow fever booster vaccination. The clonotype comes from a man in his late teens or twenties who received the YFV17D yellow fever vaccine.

The CDR3: CASRPGQRFYEQYV. CDR3 in DNA: TGCGCCAGCAGACCGGGACAGCGTTTCTACGAGCAGTACGTC. This chain connects TRBV23-1 to TRBJ2-7, with 7 bases fitting TRBD1. TRBV23-1 is assigned to the ORF class and has an uncertain function. CDR3 length: 14 amino acids. Unmatched junction bases numbered 8, after V lost 6 bases and J lost 3 bases.